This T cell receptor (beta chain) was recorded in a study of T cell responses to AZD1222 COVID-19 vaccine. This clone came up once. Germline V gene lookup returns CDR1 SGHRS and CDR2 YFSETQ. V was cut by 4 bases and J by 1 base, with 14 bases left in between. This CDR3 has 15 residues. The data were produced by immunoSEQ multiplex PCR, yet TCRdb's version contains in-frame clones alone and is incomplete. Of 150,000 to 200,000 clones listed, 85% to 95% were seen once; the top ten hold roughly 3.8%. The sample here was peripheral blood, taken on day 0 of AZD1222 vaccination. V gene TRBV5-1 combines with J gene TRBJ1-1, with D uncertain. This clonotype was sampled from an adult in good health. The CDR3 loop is CASSDDPWGNTEAFF. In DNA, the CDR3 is TGCGCCAGCAGCGATGACCCCTGGGGGAACACTGAAGCTTTCTTT. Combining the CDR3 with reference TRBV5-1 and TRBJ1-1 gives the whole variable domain KAGVTQTPRYLIKTRGQQVTLSCSPISGHRSVSWYQQTPGQGLQFLFEYFSETQRNKGNFPGRFSGRQFSNSRSEMNVSTLELGDSALYLCASSDDPWGNTEAFFGQGTRLTVV.